The rows below give T cell receptor beta chains drawn from one sample of a study of preoperative IRX-2 immunotherapy in early breast cancer. Sequencing used immunoSEQ multiplex PCR; TCRdb keeps in-frame clones, though not all of them. The sample shows about 25,000 clones, about 81% of them seen only once. Material: lymph node tissue, obtained after IRX-2 immunotherapy. All receptors come from a human donor with breast cancer. CDR3s include the opening cysteine and the closing phenylalanine or tryptophan. A D gene is named only where the DNA matches it firmly. Some rows mark clone size as missing; the rest say once, few, many or name a class of expanded clone.

clone size	D gene	V gene	J gene	CDR3 protein	CDR3 DNA
-	-	TRBV18	TRBJ1-4	CASSPHADEKLFF	TGTGCCAGCTCACCACACGCGGATGAAAAACTGTTTTTT
-	-	TRBV30	TRBJ1-5	CAWSVRVSNQPQHF	TGTGCCTGGAGTGTCAGAGTTAGCAATCAGCCCCAGCATTTT
-	-	TRBV29-1	TRBJ1-1	CSGCGEMNTEAFF	TGCAGCGGGTGCGGGGAGATGAACACTGAAGCTTTCTTT
few	-	TRBV6-8	TRBJ1-4	CASSRQVNGGLFF	TGTGCCAGCAGTCGACAGGTTAATGGGGGACTGTTTTTT
-	TRBD1	TRBV6-8	TRBJ1-2	CASSYANRDRANYGYTF	TGTGCCAGCAGTTACGCAAATAGGGACAGAGCTAACTATGGCTACACCTTC
-	-	TRBV6-8	TRBJ1-1	CASSSPGVRAFF	TGTGCCAGCAGTTCCCCGGGAGTAAGGGCTTTCTTT
-	TRBD1	TRBV6-8	TRBJ1-1	CASRRDRMNTEAFF	TGTGCCAGCAGGCGGGACAGAATGAACACTGAAGCTTTCTTT
-	-	TRBV6-8	TRBJ2-2	CASSGRTMNTGELFF	TGTGCCAGCAGTGGTCGGACTATGAACACCGGGGAGCTGTTTTTT
-	-	TRBV28	TRBJ1-1	CASSLYGGEEAFF	TGTGCCAGCAGTTTATACGGGGGCGAGGAAGCTTTCTTT
few	-	TRBV11-3	TRBJ2-7	CASSLDYSAYEQYF	TGTGCCAGCAGCTTAGATTATAGTGCCTACGAGCAGTACTTC
once	-	TRBV29-1	TRBJ2-2	CSVGQITGELFF	TGCAGCGTTGGTCAAATCACCGGGGAGCTGTTTTTT
-	-	TRBV30	TRBJ1-3	CAWSSGYSGNTIYF	TGTGCCTGGAGTTCTGGCTACTCTGGAAACACCATATATTTT
-	-	TRBV5-1	TRBJ2-4	CASSQGVARGNIQYF	TGCGCCAGCAGCCAAGGGGTTGCAAGGGGAAACATTCAGTACTTC
-	TRBD2	TRBV11-3	TRBJ2-5	CASSSGTSGPIQETQYF	TGTGCCAGCAGCTCCGGGACTAGCGGGCCTATCCAAGAGACCCAGTACTTC
-	TRBD1	TRBV28	TRBJ1-5	CASSFSDRGRVQPQHF	TGTGCCAGCAGTTTCTCGGACAGGGGACGGGTTCAGCCCCAGCATTTT
-	-	TRBV6-8	TRBJ2-2	CASSYSTGKNTGELFF	TGTGCCAGCAGTTACTCCACAGGGAAGAACACCGGGGAGCTGTTTTTT
-	TRBD1	TRBV6-7	TRBJ2-1	CASSKATTGINEQFF	TGTGCCAGCAGCAAGGCAACGACAGGGATAAATGAGCAGTTCTTC
-	TRBD1	TRBV10-2	TRBJ2-1	CASSEQGGEQFF	TGCGCCAGCAGTGAACAGGGGGGCGAGCAGTTCTTC
-	-	TRBV1	TRBJ1-2	CASSLEQSFYGYTF	TGCGCCAGCAGTCTAGAACAGTCATTCTATGGCTACACCTTC
few	TRBD1	TRBV30	TRBJ1-5	CAWSRQGRQPQHF	TGTGCCTGGAGCCGACAGGGGCGTCAGCCCCAGCATTTT
-	-	TRBV12-5	TRBJ1-3	CASGGPGGNTIYF	TGTGCCAGCGGGGGCCCGGGGGGAAACACCATATATTTT
-	TRBD2	TRBV19	TRBJ2-7	CASSFASGGYYEQYF	TGTGCCAGTAGTTTCGCTAGCGGGGGTTACTACGAGCAGTACTTC
-	-	TRBV19	TRBJ1-5	CASSIQGSGQPQHF	TGTGCCAGTAGTATCCAGGGGTCCGGTCAGCCCCAGCATTTT
-	-	TRBV30	TRBJ1-2	CAWTNPTGYTF	TGTGCCTGGACCAACCCTACTGGCTACACCTTC
-	-	TRBV19	TRBJ2-1	CASSIGPSDYNEQFF	TGTGCCAGTAGTATAGGTCCCAGCGACTACAATGAGCAGTTCTTC
-	TRBD2	TRBV5-1	TRBJ2-3	CASSSGTSGGADTQYF	TGCGCCAGCAGCTCGGGGACTAGCGGGGGAGCAGATACGCAGTATTTT
-	TRBD1	TRBV10-3	TRBJ1-1	CAISELYTGGTEAFF	TGTGCCATCAGTGAGTTGTACACAGGGGGGACTGAAGCTTTCTTT
-	-	TRBV6-8	TRBJ1-2	CASSQGTEHGYTF	TGTGCCAGCAGCCAAGGGACTGAACATGGCTACACCTTC
-	-	TRBV29-1	TRBJ2-3	CSVGGLRSTDTQYF	TGCAGCGTTGGAGGGTTGCGGAGCACAGATACGCAGTATTTT
-	-	TRBV5-1	TRBJ1-1	CASKPREGNPEAFF	TGCGCCAGCAAGCCTCGGGAGGGAAACCCTGAAGCTTTCTTT
-	TRBD1	TRBV6-8	TRBJ1-6	CASAGQNSPLHF	TGTGCCAGCGCGGGACAGAATTCACCCCTCCACTTT
-	-	TRBV15	TRBJ2-2	CASSVQSRGNTGELFF	TGTGCCAGCAGTGTCCAATCCCGAGGGAACACCGGGGAGCTGTTTTTT
-	TRBD2	TRBV2	TRBJ2-5	CASNVAGGGETQYF	TGTGCCAGCAATGTAGCGGGGGGAGGTGAGACCCAGTACTTC
few	-	TRBV14	TRBJ1-4	CASNRQANEKLFF	TGTGCCAGCAACCGACAAGCTAATGAAAAACTGTTTTTT
-	TRBD2	TRBV12-5	TRBJ2-5	CASGKGTSGGAWETQYF	TGTGCCAGCGGGAAAGGGACTAGCGGGGGGGCCTGGGAGACCCAGTACTTC